Presented here are 7 T cell receptor beta chains from one specimen sequenced in a study of vaccination effects on CD4 cells after COVID-19 (dated by TCRdb to the early 2020s). In the ViraFEST assay, PBMC were stimulated with viral peptide pools, and antigen-specific CD4+ T cell clonotypes were then identified by expansion using TCR sequencing. After less than eleven days of culture, CD4+ T cells were isolated with the EasySep CD4+ T cell isolation kit. Negative nucleocapsid antibody results before and after vaccination confirmed that the healthy vaccine recipients had no prior SARS-CoV-2 infection. These TCRs are of unknown antigen specificity. Libraries were constructed by the immunoSEQ multiplex PCR assay. Sourced from immuneACCESS, this table was stored by TCRdb with only in-frame sequences that have V and J called. A share of the clones is absent; for the studies checked, an unresolved V gene accounts for under half, and the remainder has no known explanation. Recorded for this sample are approximately 44,000 clones; roughly two thirds of them occurred a single time. The top ten clonotypes cover approximately 24% of the sample.

The specimen was CD4+ T cells from PBMCs cultured with HCoV-OC43 spike peptides, collected before COVID-19 vaccination. Reading the label with the study, this specimen's cell subset or site is: HCoV-OC43 spike overlapping peptide pool stimulation. These receptors all come from a human donor who received a COVID-19 vaccine.

This chain connects TRBV20-1 to TRBJ1-1, with D unclear. CDR3 length: 13 residues. CDR1 is DFQATT, CDR2 SNEGSKA, per germline (reference sequence). V lost 3 bases, J lost 0 bases, and 8 bases lay in between. CDR3 amino acids: CSASLGVNTEAFF. The CDR3 DNA is TGCAGTGCTAGTCTCGGGGTGAACACTGAAGCTTTCTTT.

This rearrangement joins TRBV18 to TRBJ2-1; 8 positions agree with TRBD1. The CDR3 is 17 amino acids. Per the germline V gene, CDR1 is KGHSH and CDR2 is LQKENI. V shed 4 bases, J shed 0 bases, and the junction held 8 bases outside the gene matches. The CDR3 spells CASSRQNRGSSYNEQFF. The CDR3, as DNA: TGTGCCAGCTCACGACAAAACAGGGGGAGCTCCTACAATGAGCAGTTCTTC.

The rearrangement joins TRBV14 to TRBJ1-2, with D possibly matching TRBD1 (5 bases). The CDR3 has 12 amino acids. The ends were cut back, 1 base at V and 10 bases at J, with 10 bases in the middle. CDR1 and CDR2 (germline): SGHDN, FVKESK. The CDR3 here is CASSQVGRSYTF. CDR3 bases: TGTGCCAGCAGCCAAGTGGGGCGGTCCTACACCTTC.

The chain combines TRBV19 with TRBJ1-1, with 9 bases lining up with TRBD1. This CDR3 has 14 amino acids. CDR1 and CDR2 from the germline V gene are LNHDA and SQIVND (reference sequence). Losses at the gene ends were 5 bases for V and 5 bases for J; bases not matched to a gene: 6. CDR3 DNA sequence: TGTGCCAGTAGTTCCGGGACAGGGAAGACTGAAGCTTTCTTT. Residues: CASSSGTGKTEAFF.

This clone was detected only a few times. CDR3 bases: TGTGCCATCAGTGCAGGGCTAGCGGGAGGGGATACGCAGTATTTT. Amino acids: CAISAGLAGGDTQYF. This chain connects TRBV10-3 to TRBJ2-3; 12 bases align to TRBD2. With 4 bases clipped from V and 6 bases from J, the junction kept 5 bases outside the gene matches. Germline loops: CDR1 ENHRY, CDR2 SYGVKD. CDR3 length: 15 amino acids.

The rearrangement links TRBV30 to TRBJ2-2, with TRBD1 identical over 10 bases. The CDR3 runs to 16 residues. Trimming removed 2 bases from V and 3 bases from J; junction bases left unmatched: 6. Per the germline V gene, CDR1 is GTSNPN and CDR2 is SVGIG (reference sequence). CDR3 nucleotides: TGTGCCTGGAGTACCGACAGGGGGCACGACACCGGGGAGCTGTTTTTT. It encodes CAWSTDRGHDTGELFF.

The chain is built from TRBV30 and TRBJ1-1; TRBD1 agrees at 8 bases. Trimming at V came to 3 bases and at J to 3 bases, leaving 3 bases not matched to a gene. The CDR3 runs to 13 residues. Germline-derived CDR1 and CDR2 are GTSNPN and SVGIG (reference sequence). The CDR3, as DNA: TGTGCCTGGAGCCCGGACAGGGACACTGAAGCTTTCTTT. Translated, it gives CAWSPDRDTEAFF.